Each of the 16 T cell receptor beta chains below was sequenced from the same sample in a study of cytomegalovirus exposure and HLA in healthy donors. Amplification used 60 Vbeta primers and 13 Jbeta primers. The assay was immunoSEQ multiplex PCR, and TCRdb's table has in-frame clones only and misses some. The sample includes roughly 80,000 clones, around 78% of them seen just once. Specimen: PBMCs. All receptors derive from a man aged 35 to 55 in good health and CMV-seronegative.

V is TRBV7-3 and J is TRBJ2-3; TRBD2 matches 10 bases. The CDR3 contains 16 residues. The trim removed 2 bases at V and 2 bases at J, leaving 4 bases unmatched. CDR1 and CDR2 from the germline V gene are SGHTA and FQGTGA. The CDR3 loop reads CASSLERGGHTDTQYF. The CDR3 DNA follows: TGTGCCAGCAGCTTAGAGCGGGGGGGCCACACAGATACGCAGTATTTT.

The chain employs TRBV10-3 and TRBJ2-3; TRBD1 might be the D (5 bases). Germline CDR1 reads ENHRY; CDR2 reads SYGVKD. Trimming removed 2 bases from V and 0 bases from J, with 9 bases in between. CDR3 size: 15 residues. The CDR3 region is CAISEGAGSTDTQYF. CDR3 coding DNA: TGTGCCATCAGTGAGGGGGCAGGGAGCACAGATACGCAGTATTTT.

The gene calls are TRBV5-4 and TRBJ2-5; TRBD2 matches 7 bases. Looked up from germline, CDR1 is SGHNT and CDR2 is YYREEE (reference sequence). The junction had 10 bases not matched to a gene; V was cut back by 0 bases and J by 11 bases. The length of the CDR3 is 14 residues. CDR3 protein: CASSLEGAGREQYF. Written as DNA, the CDR3 is TGTGCCAGCAGCTTGGAGGGAGCAGGGAGGGAGCAGTACTTC.

V gene TRBV19 combines with J gene TRBJ2-2; 8 nucleotides match TRBD1. Germline values: CDR1 LNHDA, CDR2 SQIVND (reference sequence). CDR3 length equals 15 residues. V was clipped by 3 bases and J by 2 bases; unmatched bases: 2. The CDR3 sequence: CASSIRGLNTGELFF. CDR3 bases: TGTGCCAGTAGTATCAGGGGGCTCAACACCGGGGAGCTGTTTTTT.

To note about this clone: Other DNA sequences in this specimen translate into the identical CDR3. The chain couples TRBV11-2 to TRBJ2-1, with D perhaps TRBD1 (6 bases). This CDR3 has 15 amino acids. Germline V gene lookup returns CDR1 SGHAT and CDR2 FQNNGV. The V gene lost 5 bases and the J gene lost 4 bases, with 15 bases spanning the gap. In DNA, the CDR3 is TGTGCCAGCAGCAACAGGGTTCGAGGATACAATGAGCAGTTCTTC. It codes for CASSNRVRGYNEQFF.

V usage is TRBV18 and J usage is TRBJ2-2; D may be TRBD2 (7 bases). CDR3 size: 16 residues. Trimming shortened V by 3 bases and J by 4 bases, and 15 bases separated the two germline ends. Per germline, CDR1 KGHSH and CDR2 LQKENI. The CDR3 is CASSPSRGAITGELFF. The CDR3 DNA reads TGTGCCAGCTCACCCAGTCGGGGGGCTATCACCGGGGAGCTGTTTTTT.

V and J are TRBV6-6 and TRBJ1-2, with 8 bases lining up with TRBD1. Germline V CDR1 and CDR2: MNHNY, SVGAGI (reference sequence). The CDR3 is 14 residues long. The junction had 5 bases not matched to a gene; V was cut back by 4 bases and J by 4 bases. DNA for the CDR3: TGTGCCAGCAGTTCAGGGACAGGAGTCTATGGCTACACCTTC. Translating gives CASSSGTGVYGYTF.

V gene TRBV6-5 combines with J gene TRBJ2-7, with 7 bases identical to TRBD1. The CDR3 sequence is 13 residues long. The V gene end was trimmed by 5 bases and the J gene end by 2 bases; junction bases not matched to a gene: 3. From germline, CDR1 is MNHEY and CDR2 SVGAGI. CDR3 nucleotide sequence: TGTGCCAGCAGTGGGGACAGTACCTACGAGCAGTACTTC. Translation gives CASSGDSTYEQYF.

This clone showed up just once. The chain links TRBV5-1 to TRBJ2-5, with D hard to call. Germline CDR1 and CDR2: SGHRS and YFSETQ. The CDR3 runs to 14 residues. Between the trimmed V and J ends, which lost 2 bases and 2 bases, there was a span of 10 bases. This chain's CDR3 is CASSFLVTQETQYF. CDR3 bases: TGCGCCAGCAGCTTTCTAGTCACTCAAGAGACCCAGTACTTC.

CDR3 nucleotides: TGTGCCCCCCGAGGGGGCTTGAACTCGAACACCATATATTTT. Its translation: CAPRGGLNSNTIYF. This chain connects TRBV7-9 to TRBJ1-3; the match to TRBD1 covers 7 bases. Germline CDR1 SEHNR, CDR2 FQNEAQ (reference sequence). The J segment lost 7 bases and the V segment lost 11 bases, leaving 14 bases of the junction unmatched. The CDR3 has 14 residues.

J is TRBJ2-7 and V is TRBV7-2; D is unresolved. The germline V and J ends were trimmed by 4 bases and 6 bases, with 7 bases remaining between them. This CDR3 is built from 11 residues. Germline lookup yields CDR1 SGHTA and CDR2 FQGNSA. The CDR3 here is CASSSRGEQYF. The CDR3 DNA is TGTGCCAGCAGCTCAAGAGGCGAGCAGTACTTC.

This chain links TRBV7-3 with TRBJ1-1, with D possibly matching TRBD1 (5 bases). The CDR3 is made up of 14 amino acids. Deletions cut 5 bases from V and 4 bases from J, with 14 bases between. Germline CDR1 and CDR2: SGHTA and FQGTGA. The CDR3 reads CASSQQGGSTEAFF. For the CDR3, the DNA is TGTGCCAGCAGCCAGCAGGGCGGTAGCACTGAAGCTTTCTTT.

This clone has just one count. The V call is TRBV18, the J call TRBJ1-5; TRBD1 is a possible D gene (5 bases). There are 13 residues in the CDR3. The germline V gene has CDR1 KGHSH and CDR2 LQKENI. V lost 6 bases and J 8 bases, leaving 14 bases between the germline ends. The CDR3 sequence: CASSLRTGEPQHF. The CDR3 DNA is TGTGCCAGCTCGCTGAGGACGGGGGAGCCCCAGCATTTT.

V and J are TRBV6-5 and TRBJ1-2, with 12 bases aligning to TRBD1. V shed 4 bases, J shed 8 bases, and the junction held 11 bases outside the gene matches. From germline, CDR1 is MNHEY and CDR2 SVGAGI. The CDR3 spans 16 residues. The CDR3 coding sequence is TGTGCCAGCAGTTTACTACCGGGACAGGGGGCGCACGGCTACACCTTC. Protein product: CASSLLPGQGAHGYTF.

This chain links TRBV11-2 with TRBJ2-2, with unresolved D. The germline CDR1 and CDR2 sequences are SGHAT and FQNNGV. V lost 2 bases and J lost 0, with 7 bases in between. The CDR3 sequence is 15 residues long. The CDR3 sequence: CASSLTTTNTGELFF. CDR3 DNA: TGTGCCAGCAGCTTAACCACTACGAACACCGGGGAGCTGTTTTTT. Full variable domain (remainder filled in from reference TRBV11-2 and TRBJ2-2): EAGVAQSPRYKIIEKRQSVAFWCNPISGHATLYWYQQILGQGPKLLIQFQNNGVVDDSQLPKDRFSAERLKGVDSTLKIQPAKLEDSAVYLCASSLTTTNTGELFFGEGSRLTVL.

The table lists this clone with a count of one. The chain recombines TRBV18 with TRBJ1-4, with TRBD1 identical over 8 bases. After removal of 6 bases from V and 3 bases from J, the junction contained 6 bases not matched to a gene. Germline V gene lookup returns CDR1 KGHSH and CDR2 LQKENI. This CDR3 has 15 residues. The CDR3: CASSNSGGPNEKLFF. CDR3 nucleotides: TGTGCCAGCTCGAATTCAGGGGGCCCTAATGAAAAACTGTTTTTT.